This T cell receptor (beta chain) was identified during a study of blood T cell repertoires in COVID-19. Study background: The study drew acute and convalescent COVID-19 samples from the United States, Italy and Spain. Sample material is recorded as cDNA or gDNA derived from T cells, B-cell-depleted T cells, or PBMCs.

Original handling: The assay estimated nucleated cells by amplifying reference gene primers. The method was immunoSEQ multiplex PCR; TCRdb's version includes in-frame clones alone and lacks a portion of them. D and trimming come from the DNA, and the V and J calls and clone size come from that table. The table has about 260,000 clones, roughly 85% seen once. CDR3 length: 14 amino acids. Germline lookup yields CDR1 SGHNT and CDR2 YENEEA. Losses at the gene ends were 1 base for V and 9 bases for J; bases not matched to a gene: 4. The sequenced sample consisted of peripheral blood. The clonotype originates from a man in his 60s who had recovered from COVID-19. The chain uses TRBV11-3 and TRBJ2-1, with 9 bases that match TRBD2. The CDR3 DNA reads TGTGCCAGCAGCTTAGGTACTAGCGGGTTTGAGCAGTTCTTC. Translated: CASSLGTSGFEQFF.